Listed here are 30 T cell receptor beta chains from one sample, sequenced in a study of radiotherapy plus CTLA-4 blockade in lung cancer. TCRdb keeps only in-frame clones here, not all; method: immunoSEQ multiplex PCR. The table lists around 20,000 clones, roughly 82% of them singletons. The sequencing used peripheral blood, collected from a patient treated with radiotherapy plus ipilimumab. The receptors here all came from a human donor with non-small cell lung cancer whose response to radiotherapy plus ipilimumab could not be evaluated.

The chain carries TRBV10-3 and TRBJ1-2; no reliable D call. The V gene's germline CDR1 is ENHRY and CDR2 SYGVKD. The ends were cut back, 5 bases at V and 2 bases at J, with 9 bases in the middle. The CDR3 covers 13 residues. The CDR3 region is CAISRFGNYGYTF. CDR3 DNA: TGTGCCATCAGTAGGTTCGGGAACTATGGCTACACCTTC.

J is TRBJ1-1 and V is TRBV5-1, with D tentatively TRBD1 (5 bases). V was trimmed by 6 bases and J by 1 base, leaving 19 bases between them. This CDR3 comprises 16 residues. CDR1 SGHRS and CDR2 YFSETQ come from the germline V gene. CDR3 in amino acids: CASTLGVARANTEAFF. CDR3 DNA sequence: TGCGCCAGCACCCTAGGGGTCGCCAGGGCGAACACTGAAGCTTTCTTT. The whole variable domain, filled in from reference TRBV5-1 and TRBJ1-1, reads KAGVTQTPRYLIKTRGQQVTLSCSPISGHRSVSWYQQTPGQGLQFLFEYFSETQRNKGNFPGRFSGRQFSNSRSEMNVSTLELGDSALYLCASTLGVARANTEAFFGQGTRLTVV.

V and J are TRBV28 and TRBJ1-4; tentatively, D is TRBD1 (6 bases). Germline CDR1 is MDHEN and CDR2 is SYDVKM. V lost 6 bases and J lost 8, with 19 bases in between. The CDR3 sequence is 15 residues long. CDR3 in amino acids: CASRPGGQGTEKLFF. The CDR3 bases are TGTGCCAGCAGACCGGGAGGGCAGGGGACCGAAAAACTGTTTTTT. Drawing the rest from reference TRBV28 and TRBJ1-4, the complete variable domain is DVKVTQSSRYLVKRTGEKVFLECVQDMDHENMFWYRQDPGLGLRLIYFSYDVKMKEKGDIPEGYSVSREKKERFSLILESASTNQTSMYLCASRPGGQGTEKLFFGSGTQLSVL.

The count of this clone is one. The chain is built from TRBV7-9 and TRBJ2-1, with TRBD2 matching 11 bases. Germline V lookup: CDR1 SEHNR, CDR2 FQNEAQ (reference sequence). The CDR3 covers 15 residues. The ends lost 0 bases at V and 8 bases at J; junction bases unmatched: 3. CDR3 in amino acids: CASSLAASGGHEQFF. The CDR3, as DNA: TGTGCCAGCAGCTTAGCGGCTAGCGGGGGGCATGAGCAGTTCTTC.

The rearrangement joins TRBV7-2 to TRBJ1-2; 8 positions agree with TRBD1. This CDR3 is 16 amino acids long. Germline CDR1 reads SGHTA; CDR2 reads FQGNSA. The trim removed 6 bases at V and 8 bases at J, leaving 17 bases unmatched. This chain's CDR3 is CASSPSMSRGLRGYTF. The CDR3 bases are TGTGCCAGCAGTCCGTCGATGAGCAGGGGGCTGCGGGGCTACACCTTC.

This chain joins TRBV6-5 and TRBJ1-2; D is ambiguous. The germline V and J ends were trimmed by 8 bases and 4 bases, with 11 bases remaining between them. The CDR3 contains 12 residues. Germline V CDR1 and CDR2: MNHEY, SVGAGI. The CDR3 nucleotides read TGTGCCAGCGGATCGAGGAGCTATGGCTACACCTTC. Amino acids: CASGSRSYGYTF.

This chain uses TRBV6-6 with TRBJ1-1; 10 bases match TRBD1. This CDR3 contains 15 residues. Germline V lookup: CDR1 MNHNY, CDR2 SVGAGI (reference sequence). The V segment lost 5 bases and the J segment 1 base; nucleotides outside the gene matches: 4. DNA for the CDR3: TGTGCCAGCAGTCGACAGGGGGCCAGGAACACTGAAGCTTTCTTT. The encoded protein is CASSRQGARNTEAFF.

The CDR3 protein is CASRLITGELFF. DNA of the CDR3: TGTGCCAGCAGACTTATCACCGGGGAGCTGTTTTTT. The chain joins TRBV6-6 to TRBJ2-2; D is ambiguous. There are 12 residues in the CDR3. The V and J ends lost 6 bases and 4 bases respectively, with 6 bases between them. Germline V gene sequence: CDR1 MNHNY, CDR2 SVGAGI (reference sequence).

The CDR3 sequence is CASSPGLAVSEQFF. The CDR3 nucleotides are TGTGCCAGTTCTCCCGGACTAGCGGTCTCGGAGCAGTTCTTC. This chain uses TRBV19 with TRBJ2-1; 10 bases match TRBD2. The CDR3 length is 14 residues. Germline CDR1 is LNHDA and CDR2 is SQIVND (reference sequence). Trimming took 8 bases from V and 10 from J; bases not matched to a gene: 11.

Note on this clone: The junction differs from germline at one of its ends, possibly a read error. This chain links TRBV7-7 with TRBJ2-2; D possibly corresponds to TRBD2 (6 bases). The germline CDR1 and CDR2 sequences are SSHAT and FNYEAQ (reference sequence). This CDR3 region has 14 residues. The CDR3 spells CASILTGGTGELFF. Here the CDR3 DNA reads TGTGCTAGCATCCTGACCGGGGGCACCGGGGAGCTGTTTTTT.

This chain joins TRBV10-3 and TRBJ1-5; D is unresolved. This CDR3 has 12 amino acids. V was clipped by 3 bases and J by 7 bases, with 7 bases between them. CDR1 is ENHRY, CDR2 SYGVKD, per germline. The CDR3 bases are TGTGCCATCAGTGAACGAAGCCAGCCCCAGCATTTT. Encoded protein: CAISERSQPQHF.

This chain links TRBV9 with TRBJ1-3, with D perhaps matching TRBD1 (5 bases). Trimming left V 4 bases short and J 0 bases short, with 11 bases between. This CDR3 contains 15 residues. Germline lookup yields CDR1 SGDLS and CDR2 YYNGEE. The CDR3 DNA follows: TGTGCCAGCAGCCCCAGCACAGGCTCTGGAAACACCATATATTTT. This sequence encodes CASSPSTGSGNTIYF.

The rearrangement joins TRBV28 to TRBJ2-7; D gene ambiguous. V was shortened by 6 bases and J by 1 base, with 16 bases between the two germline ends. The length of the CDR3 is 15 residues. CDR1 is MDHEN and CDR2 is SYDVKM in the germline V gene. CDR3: CASSPPGIRSYEQYF. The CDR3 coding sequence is TGTGCCAGCAGCCCCCCAGGAATCCGGTCCTACGAGCAGTACTTC.

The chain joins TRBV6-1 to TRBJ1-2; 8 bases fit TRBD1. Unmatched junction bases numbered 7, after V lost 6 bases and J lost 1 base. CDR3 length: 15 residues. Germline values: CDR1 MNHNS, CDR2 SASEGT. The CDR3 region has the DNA TGTGCCAGCAGAACTCAGGGGGCGCTTAACTATGGCTACACCTTC. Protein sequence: CASRTQGALNYGYTF.

CDR3 sequence: CASRAGQETQYF. CDR3 DNA: TGTGCCAGCAGGGCGGGCCAAGAGACCCAGTACTTC. The V and J genes are TRBV6-6 and TRBJ2-5, with D possibly being TRBD2 (5 bases). From germline, CDR1 is MNHNY and CDR2 SVGAGI (reference sequence). The V end was cut by 6 bases, the J end by 1 base, with 6 bases between. This CDR3 region has 12 residues.

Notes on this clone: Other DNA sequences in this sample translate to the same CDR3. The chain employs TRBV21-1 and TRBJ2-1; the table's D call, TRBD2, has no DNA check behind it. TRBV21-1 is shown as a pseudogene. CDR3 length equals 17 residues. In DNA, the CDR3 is TGTGCCAGCAGAACAAGGATAGCTACCCATTCCGACAATGAGCAGTTCTTC. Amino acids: CASRTRIATHSDNEQFF.

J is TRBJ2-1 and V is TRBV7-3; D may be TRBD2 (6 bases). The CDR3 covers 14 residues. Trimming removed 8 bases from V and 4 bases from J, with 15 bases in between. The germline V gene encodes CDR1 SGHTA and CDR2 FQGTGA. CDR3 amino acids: CASHSPGAYNEQFF. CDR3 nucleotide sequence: TGTGCCAGCCACTCCCCGGGAGCGTACAATGAGCAGTTCTTC. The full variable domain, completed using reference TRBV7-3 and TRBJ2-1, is GAGVSQTPSNKVTEKGKYVELRCDPISGHTALYWYRQSLGQGPEFLIYFQGTGAADDSGLPNDRFFAVRPEGSVSTLKIQRTERGDSAVYLCASHSPGAYNEQFFGPGTRLTVL.

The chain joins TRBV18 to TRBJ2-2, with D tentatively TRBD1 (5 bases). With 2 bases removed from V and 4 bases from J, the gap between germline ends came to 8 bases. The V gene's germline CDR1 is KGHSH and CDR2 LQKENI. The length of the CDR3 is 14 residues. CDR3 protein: CASSPGAVTGELFF. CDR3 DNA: TGTGCCAGCTCACCAGGGGCAGTCACCGGGGAGCTGTTTTTT.

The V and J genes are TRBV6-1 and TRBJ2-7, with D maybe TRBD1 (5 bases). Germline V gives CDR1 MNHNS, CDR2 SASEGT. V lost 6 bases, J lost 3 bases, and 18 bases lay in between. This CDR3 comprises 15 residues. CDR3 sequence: CASSPSGGAFYEQYF. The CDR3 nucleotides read TGTGCCAGCAGCCCCTCCGGTGGGGCCTTCTACGAGCAGTACTTC.

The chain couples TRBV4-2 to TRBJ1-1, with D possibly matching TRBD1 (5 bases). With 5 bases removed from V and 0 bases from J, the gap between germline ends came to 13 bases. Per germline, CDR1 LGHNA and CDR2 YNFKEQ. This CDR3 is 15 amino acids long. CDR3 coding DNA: TGTGCCAGCAGCGGAGCAGGGTTCGTGAACACTGAAGCTTTCTTT. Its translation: CASSGAGFVNTEAFF.

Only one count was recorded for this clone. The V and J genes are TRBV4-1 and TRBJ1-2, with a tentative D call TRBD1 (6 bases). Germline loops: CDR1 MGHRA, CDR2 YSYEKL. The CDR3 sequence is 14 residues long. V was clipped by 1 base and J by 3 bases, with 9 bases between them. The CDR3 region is CASSQAQGDYGYTF. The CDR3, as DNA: TGCGCCAGCAGCCAAGCACAGGGTGACTATGGCTACACCTTC.

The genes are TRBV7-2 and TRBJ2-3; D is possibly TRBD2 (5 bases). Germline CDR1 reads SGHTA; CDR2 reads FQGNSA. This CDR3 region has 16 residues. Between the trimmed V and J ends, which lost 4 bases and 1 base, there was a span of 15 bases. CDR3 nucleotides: TGTGCCAGCAGCTCTACCCGGCGGGCGCGCACAGATACGCAGTATTTT. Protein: CASSSTRRARTDTQYF.

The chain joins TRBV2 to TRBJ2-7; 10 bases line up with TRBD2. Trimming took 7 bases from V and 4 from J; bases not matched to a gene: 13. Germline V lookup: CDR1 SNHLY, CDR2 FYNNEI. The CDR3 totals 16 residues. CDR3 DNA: TGTGCCAGCACCCCGGGACTAGCGTCCCAGGGGTACGAGCAGTACTTC. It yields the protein CASTPGLASQGYEQYF.

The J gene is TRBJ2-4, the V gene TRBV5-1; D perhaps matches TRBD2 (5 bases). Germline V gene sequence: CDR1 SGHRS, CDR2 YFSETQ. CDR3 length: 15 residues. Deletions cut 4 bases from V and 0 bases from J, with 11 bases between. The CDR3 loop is CASSTPGVAKNIQYF. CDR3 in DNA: TGCGCCAGCAGCACCCCCGGGGTAGCCAAAAACATTCAGTACTTC.

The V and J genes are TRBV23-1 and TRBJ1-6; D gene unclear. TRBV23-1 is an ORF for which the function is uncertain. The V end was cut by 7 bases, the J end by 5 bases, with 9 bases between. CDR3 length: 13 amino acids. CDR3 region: CASTTPNNSPLHF. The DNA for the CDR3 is TGCGCCAGCACGACACCTAATAATTCACCCCTCCACTTT.

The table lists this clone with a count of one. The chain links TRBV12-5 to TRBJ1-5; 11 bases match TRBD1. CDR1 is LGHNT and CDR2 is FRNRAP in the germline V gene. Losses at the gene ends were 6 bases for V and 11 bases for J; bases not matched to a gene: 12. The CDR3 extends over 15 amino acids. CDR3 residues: CASGGTGGLDIAQHF. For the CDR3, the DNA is TGTGCTAGTGGGGGGACAGGGGGTTTGGATATCGCCCAGCATTTT.

DNA of the CDR3: TGTGCCAGCAGCTTGGCTCAGTCTTTTCAGGCCAAAAACATTCAGTACTTC. This encodes CASSLAQSFQAKNIQYF. The chain recombines TRBV5-6 with TRBJ2-4, with D uncertain. This CDR3 has 17 amino acids. Germline V gene data show CDR1 as SGHDT and CDR2 as YYEEEE. V lost 0 bases, J lost 1 base, and 14 bases lay in between.

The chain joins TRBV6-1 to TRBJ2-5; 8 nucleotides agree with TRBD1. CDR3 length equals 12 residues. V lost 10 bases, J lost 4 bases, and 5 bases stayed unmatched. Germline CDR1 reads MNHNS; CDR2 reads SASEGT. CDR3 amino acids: CATRQGSETQYF. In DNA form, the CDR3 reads TGTGCCACTCGACAGGGGTCAGAGACCCAGTACTTC.

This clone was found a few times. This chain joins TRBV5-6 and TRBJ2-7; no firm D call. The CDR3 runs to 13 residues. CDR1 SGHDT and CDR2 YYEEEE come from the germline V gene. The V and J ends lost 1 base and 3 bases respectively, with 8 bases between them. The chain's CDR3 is CASSLITSYEQYF. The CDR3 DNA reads TGTGCCAGCAGCTTGATCACGAGCTACGAGCAGTACTTC.

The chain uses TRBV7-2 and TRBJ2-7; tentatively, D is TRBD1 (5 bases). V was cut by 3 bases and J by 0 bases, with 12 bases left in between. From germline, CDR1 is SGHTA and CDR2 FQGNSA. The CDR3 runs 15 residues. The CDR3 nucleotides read TGTGCCAGCAGCTTGGGGCAGGGTCCCTCCTACGAGCAGTACTTC. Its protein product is CASSLGQGPSYEQYF.